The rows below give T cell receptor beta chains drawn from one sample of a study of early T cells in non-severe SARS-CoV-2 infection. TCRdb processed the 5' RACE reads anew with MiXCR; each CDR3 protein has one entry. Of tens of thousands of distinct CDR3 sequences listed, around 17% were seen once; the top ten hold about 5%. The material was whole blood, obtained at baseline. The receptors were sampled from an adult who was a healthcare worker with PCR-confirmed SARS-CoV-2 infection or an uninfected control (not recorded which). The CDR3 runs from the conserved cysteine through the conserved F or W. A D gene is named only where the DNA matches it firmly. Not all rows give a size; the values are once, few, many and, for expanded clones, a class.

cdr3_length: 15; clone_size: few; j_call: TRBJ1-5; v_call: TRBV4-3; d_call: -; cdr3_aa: CASSQDIGGNQPQHF; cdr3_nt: TGCGCCAGCAGCCAAGATATAGGTGGCAATCAGCCCCAGCATTTT
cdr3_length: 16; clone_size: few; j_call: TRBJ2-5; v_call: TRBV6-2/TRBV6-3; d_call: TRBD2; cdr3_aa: CASRGTAGGGMETQYF; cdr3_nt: TGTGCCAGCAGAGGGACAGCGGGAGGGGGGATGGAGACCCAGTACTTC
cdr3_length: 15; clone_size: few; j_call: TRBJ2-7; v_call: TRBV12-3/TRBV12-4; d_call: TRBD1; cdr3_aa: CASSFMDRGLYEQYF; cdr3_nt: TGTGCCAGCAGTTTTATGGACAGGGGGCTCTACGAGCAGTACTTC
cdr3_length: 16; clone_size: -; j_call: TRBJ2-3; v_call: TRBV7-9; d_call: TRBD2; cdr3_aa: CVSSKLAGEGADTQYF; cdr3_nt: TGTGTCAGCAGCAAATTAGCGGGAGAAGGCGCAGATACGCAGTATTTT
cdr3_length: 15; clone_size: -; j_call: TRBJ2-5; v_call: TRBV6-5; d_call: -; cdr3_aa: CASSPSLTNQETQYF; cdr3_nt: TGTGCCAGCAGCCCTTCCCTTACAAACCAAGAGACCCAGTACTTC
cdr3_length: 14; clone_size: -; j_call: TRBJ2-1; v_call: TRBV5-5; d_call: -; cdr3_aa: CASSGHLGDNEQFF; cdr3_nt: TGTGCCAGCAGCGGACACCTAGGGGACAATGAGCAGTTCTTC
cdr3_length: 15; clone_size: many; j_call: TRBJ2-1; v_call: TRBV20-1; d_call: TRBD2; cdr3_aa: CSARDHLAGYNEQFF; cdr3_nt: TGCAGTGCTAGAGATCACCTAGCGGGTTACAATGAGCAGTTCTTC
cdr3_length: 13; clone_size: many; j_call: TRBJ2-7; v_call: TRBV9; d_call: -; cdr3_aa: CASSAGTNYEQYF; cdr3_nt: TGTGCCAGCAGCGCCGGGACCAACTACGAGCAGTACTTC
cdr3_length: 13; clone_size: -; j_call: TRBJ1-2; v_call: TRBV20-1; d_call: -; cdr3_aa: CSARPQGLRGYTF; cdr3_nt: TGCAGTGCTAGGCCCCAGGGGCTACGTGGCTACACCTTC
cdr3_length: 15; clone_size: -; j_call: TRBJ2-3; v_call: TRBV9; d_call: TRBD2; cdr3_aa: CASSALAGPTDTQYF; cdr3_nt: TGTGCCAGCAGCGCTCTAGCGGGACCCACAGATACGCAGTATTTT
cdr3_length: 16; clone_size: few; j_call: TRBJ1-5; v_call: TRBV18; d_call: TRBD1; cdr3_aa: CASSLTGTGGDQPQHF; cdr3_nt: TGTGCCAGCTCATTAACCGGGACAGGGGGCGATCAGCCCCAGCATTTT
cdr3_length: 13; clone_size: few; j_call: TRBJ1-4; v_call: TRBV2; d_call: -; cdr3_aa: CASSDEANEKLFF; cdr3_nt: TGTGCCAGCAGTGATGAGGCTAATGAAAAACTGTTTTTT
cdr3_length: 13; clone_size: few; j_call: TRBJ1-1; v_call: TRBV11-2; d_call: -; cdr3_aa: CASSLDSYIDAFF; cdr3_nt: TGTGCCAGCAGCTTAGATTCGTACATTGACGCTTTCTTT
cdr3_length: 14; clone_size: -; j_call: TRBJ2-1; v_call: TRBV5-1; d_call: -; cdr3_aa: CASRVWGPYNEQFF; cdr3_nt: TGCGCCAGCAGAGTTTGGGGGCCCTACAATGAGCAGTTCTTC
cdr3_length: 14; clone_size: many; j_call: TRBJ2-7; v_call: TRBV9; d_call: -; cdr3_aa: CASSPRQSSYEQYF; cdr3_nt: TGTGCCAGCAGCCCCCGACAGAGCTCCTACGAGCAGTACTTC
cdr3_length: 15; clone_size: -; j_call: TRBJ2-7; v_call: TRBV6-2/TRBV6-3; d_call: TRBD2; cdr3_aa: CASSSPRTGGREQYF; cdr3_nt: TGTGCCAGCAGTTCCCCCCGGACGGGAGGGAGGGAGCAGTACTTC
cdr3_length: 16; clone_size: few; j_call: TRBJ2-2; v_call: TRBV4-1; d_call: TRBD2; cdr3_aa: CASSRETSGRAGELFF; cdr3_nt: TGCGCCAGCAGCCGAGAGACTAGCGGGAGGGCTGGGGAGCTGTTTTTT
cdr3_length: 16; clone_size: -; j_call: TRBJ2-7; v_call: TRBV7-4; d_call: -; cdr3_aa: CASSLARGRDTYEQYF; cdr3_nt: TGTGCCAGCAGCTTAGCGCGAGGCCGAGACACCTACGAGCAGTACTTC